One sample yielded the 2 T cell receptor beta chains listed below, sequenced in a study of CXCR3-negative and CXCR3-positive naive CD8 T cells. 5' RACE that incorporated UMI labels was used to prepare the TRB cDNA libraries. TCRdb reprocessed the 5' RACE reads; each CDR3 protein has one entry and no DNA is given. The listing contains about 39,000 distinct CDR3 sequences. The specimen was memory CD8+ T cells from blood. The receptor source for this set is a human donor in good health. Some clones in this sample may be carry-over from other donors' samples.

The chain is built from TRBV28 and TRBJ2-2; the TRBD1 assignment by TCRdb is unverifiable without DNA. The CDR3 has 14 residues. Germline assignment: CDR1 MDHEN and CDR2 SYDVKM. The CDR3 spells CASTRDRGGGELFF.

The chain couples TRBV5-1 to TRBJ2-3. The germline V gene encodes CDR1 SGHRS and CDR2 YFSETQ. This CDR3 spans 14 amino acids. This CDR3 reads CASSLAGTTDTQYF.